The 13 T cell receptor beta chains presented below share a single source sample, sequenced in a study of T cell repertoires in cytomegalovirus infection. TCRdb reanalysed the reads using MiXCR and keeps one entry per CDR3 protein. The sample shows 300,000 to 450,000 distinct CDR3 sequences, roughly 18% of them seen only once. The material sequenced was PBMCs. The receptors stem from a human donor in good health (CMV status not recorded). Some clones in this sample may be carry-over from other donors' samples.

This clonotype was counted a few times. The chain uses TRBV10-3 and TRBJ2-3, with 12 nucleotides matching TRBD2. CDR3 size: 17 residues. V lost 4 bases and J lost 1; bases outside the gene matches: 6. The germline V gene has CDR1 ENHRY and CDR2 SYGVKD. The CDR3 sequence is CAISALAGGLRTDTQYF. CDR3 coding DNA: TGTGCCATCAGTGCACTAGCGGGAGGATTGCGCACAGATACGCAGTATTTT.

This clonotype was picked up many times. This rearrangement joins TRBV4-1 to TRBJ2-5, with 12 bases that match TRBD2. This CDR3 region has 18 residues. V lost 4 bases, J lost 1 base, and 10 bases stayed unmatched. Germline CDR1 MGHRA, CDR2 YSYEKL. The CDR3 coding sequence is TGCGCCAGCAGCCCGGGACTAGCGGGTCCTTGGGGCCAAGAGACCCAGTACTTC. This encodes CASSPGLAGPWGQETQYF.

This clonotype has more than one count but fewer than ten. The CDR3, as DNA: TGTGCCAGCAGTCCTAATTTCGGACAGGCCCACTATGGCTACACCTTC. Its protein product is CASSPNFGQAHYGYTF. V is TRBV25-1 and J is TRBJ1-2, with 7 nucleotides matching TRBD1. The CDR3 spans 16 residues. Germline CDR1 and CDR2: MGHDK and SYGVNS. With 5 bases clipped from V and 3 bases from J, the junction kept 12 bases outside the gene matches.

The rearrangement uses TRBV12-3 or TRBV12-4 and TRBJ1-2; 9 bases line up with TRBD1. The CDR3 consists of 15 residues. The trim removed 6 bases at V and 1 base at J, leaving 6 bases unmatched. DNA for the CDR3: TGTGCCAGCAGCTTGGAGACAGGGGGTAACTATGGCTACACCTTC. Translation: CASSLETGGNYGYTF.

This chain links TRBV29-1 with TRBJ1-5; D uncertain. The germline V gene has CDR1 SQVTM and CDR2 ANQGSEA. V dropped 6 bases and J dropped 5 bases, with 8 bases sitting between them. CDR3 length: 11 amino acids. In DNA form, the CDR3 reads TGCAGCGTCGGTTGGGATCAGCCCCAGCATTTT. Protein product: CSVGWDQPQHF.

This clonotype was found a few times. The chain recombines TRBV20-1 with TRBJ2-7; D is unresolved. The V end was cut by 4 bases, the J end by 4 bases, with 8 bases between. The CDR3 consists of 11 residues. Germline CDR1 reads DFQATT; CDR2 reads SNEGSKA (reference sequence). The CDR3 nucleotides are TGCAGTGCTACCAGAGGTTACGAGCAGTACTTC. It encodes CSATRGYEQYF.

The chain links TRBV5-1 to TRBJ1-1, with 7 nucleotides matching TRBD1. The CDR3 consists of 15 residues. Germline V gene data show CDR1 as SGHRS and CDR2 as YFSETQ. The junction had 6 bases not matched to a gene; V was cut back by 3 bases and J by 1 base. The CDR3 reads CASSSLGTENTEAFF. CDR3 DNA sequence: TGCGCCAGCAGCTCCCTGGGGACAGAGAACACTGAAGCTTTCTTT.

The rearrangement joins TRBV6-2 or TRBV6-3 to TRBJ1-5, with D unresolved. Germline V gene lookup returns CDR1 MNHEY and CDR2 SVGEGT. The length of the CDR3 is 13 residues. Deletions cut 6 bases from V and 2 bases from J, with 8 bases between. CDR3 DNA: TGTGCCAGCAGACGTCGGGGCAATCAGCCCCAGCATTTT. It is translated as CASRRRGNQPQHF.

This chain joins TRBV6-1 and TRBJ1-6; 8 bases match TRBD1. Germline V gives CDR1 MNHNS, CDR2 SASEGT. Trimming cost V 8 bases and J 9 bases; bases outside gene matches: 6. This CDR3 comprises 13 residues. The CDR3 nucleotides read TGTGCCAGCGCGGGACAGGAGTCTTCACCCCTCCACTTT. Amino acid sequence: CASAGQESSPLHF.

This clonotype was seen more than once but under ten times. The chain combines TRBV11-2 with TRBJ2-3; D is ambiguous. CDR3 length: 13 residues. V lost 5 bases, J lost 7 bases, and 13 bases lay in between. Per germline, CDR1 SGHAT and CDR2 FQNNGV. CDR3: CASSALSSNTQYF. Written as DNA, the CDR3 is TGTGCCAGCAGCGCATTAAGTTCGAATACGCAGTATTTT.

This clonotype was counted many times. The rearrangement links TRBV7-2 to TRBJ2-3, with D tentatively TRBD2 (6 bases). There are 14 residues in the CDR3. Germline CDR1 SGHTA, CDR2 FQGNSA. V was cut by 5 bases and J by 3 bases, with 12 bases left in between. Written as DNA, the CDR3 is TGTGCCAGCAGCATGGGACTCACAACAGATACGCAGTATTTT. Translating it yields CASSMGLTTDTQYF.

This clonotype was seen a few times. The CDR3 sequence is CARASAPNTGELFF. The CDR3 DNA reads TGTGCCAGGGCGTCAGCTCCGAACACCGGGGAGCTGTTTTTT. The V call is TRBV7-6, the J call TRBJ2-2; D is undetermined. Germline CDR1 SGHVS, CDR2 FNYEAQ. This CDR3 is built from 14 residues. The germline V and J ends were trimmed by 9 bases and 0 bases, with 11 bases remaining between them.

This clonotype was observed a handful of times. The V and J genes are TRBV11-2 and TRBJ2-3; 7 bases align to TRBD1. Germline V gene data show CDR1 as SGHAT and CDR2 as FQNNGV. The CDR3 is made up of 17 amino acids. Losses at the gene ends were 1 base for V and 4 bases for J; bases not matched to a gene: 11. The CDR3 sequence: CASSLVVGLGGSDTQYF. For the CDR3, the DNA is TGTGCCAGCAGCTTAGTAGTTGGTCTAGGGGGCTCAGATACGCAGTATTTT.